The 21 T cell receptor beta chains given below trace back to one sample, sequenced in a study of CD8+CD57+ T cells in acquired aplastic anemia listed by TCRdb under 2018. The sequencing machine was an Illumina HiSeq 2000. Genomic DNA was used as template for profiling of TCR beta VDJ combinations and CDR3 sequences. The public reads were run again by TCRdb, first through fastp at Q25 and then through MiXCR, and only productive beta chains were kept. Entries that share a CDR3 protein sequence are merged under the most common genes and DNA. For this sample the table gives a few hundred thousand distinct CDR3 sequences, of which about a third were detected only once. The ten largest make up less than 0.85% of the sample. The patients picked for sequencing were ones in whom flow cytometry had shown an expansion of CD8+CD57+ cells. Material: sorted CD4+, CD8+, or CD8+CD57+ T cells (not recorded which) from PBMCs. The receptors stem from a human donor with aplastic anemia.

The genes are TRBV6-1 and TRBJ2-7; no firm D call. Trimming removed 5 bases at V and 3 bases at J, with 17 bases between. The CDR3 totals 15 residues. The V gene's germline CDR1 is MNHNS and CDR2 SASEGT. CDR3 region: CASSTTELPIYEQYF. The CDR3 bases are TGTGCCAGCAGTACCACCGAGCTCCCTATCTACGAGCAGTACTTC.

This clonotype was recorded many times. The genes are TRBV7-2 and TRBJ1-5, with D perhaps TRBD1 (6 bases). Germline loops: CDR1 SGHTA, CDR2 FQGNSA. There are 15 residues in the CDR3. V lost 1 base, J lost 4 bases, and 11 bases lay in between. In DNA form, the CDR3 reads TGTGCCAGCAGCTTAGACAGGGAACTTAATCAGCCCCAGCATTTT. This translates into CASSLDRELNQPQHF.

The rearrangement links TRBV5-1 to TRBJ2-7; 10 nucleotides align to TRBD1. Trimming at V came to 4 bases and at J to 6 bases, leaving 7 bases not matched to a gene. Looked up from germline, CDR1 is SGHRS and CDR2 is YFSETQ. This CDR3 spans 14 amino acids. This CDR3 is CASSPGTGVREQYF. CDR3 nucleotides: TGCGCCAGCAGCCCCGGGACAGGGGTGCGCGAGCAGTACTTC.

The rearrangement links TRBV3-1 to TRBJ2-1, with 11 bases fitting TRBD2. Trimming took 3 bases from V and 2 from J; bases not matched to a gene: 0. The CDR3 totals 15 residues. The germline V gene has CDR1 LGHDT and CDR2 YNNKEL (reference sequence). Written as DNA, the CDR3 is TGTGCCAGCAGCCAGACTAGCGGGACCTACAATGAGCAGTTCTTC. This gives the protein CASSQTSGTYNEQFF.

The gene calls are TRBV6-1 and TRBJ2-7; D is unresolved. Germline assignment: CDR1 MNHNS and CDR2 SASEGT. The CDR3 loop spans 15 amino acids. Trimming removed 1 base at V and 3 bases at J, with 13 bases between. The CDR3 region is CASSEGVRPGYEQYF. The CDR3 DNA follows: TGTGCCAGCAGTGAAGGGGTAAGACCGGGCTACGAGCAGTACTTC.

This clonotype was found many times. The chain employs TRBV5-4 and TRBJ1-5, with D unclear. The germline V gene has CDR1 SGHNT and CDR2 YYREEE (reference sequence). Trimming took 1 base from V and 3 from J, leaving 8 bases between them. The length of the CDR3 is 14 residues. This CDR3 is CASSLNGFNQPQHF. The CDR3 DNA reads TGTGCCAGCAGCTTGAATGGGTTCAATCAGCCCCAGCATTTT.

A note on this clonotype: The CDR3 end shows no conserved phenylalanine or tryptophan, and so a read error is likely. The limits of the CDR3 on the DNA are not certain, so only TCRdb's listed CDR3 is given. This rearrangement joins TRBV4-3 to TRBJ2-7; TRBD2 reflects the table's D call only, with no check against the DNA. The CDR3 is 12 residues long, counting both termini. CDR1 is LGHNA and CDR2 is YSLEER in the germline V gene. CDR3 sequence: CASGTKAYERYL.

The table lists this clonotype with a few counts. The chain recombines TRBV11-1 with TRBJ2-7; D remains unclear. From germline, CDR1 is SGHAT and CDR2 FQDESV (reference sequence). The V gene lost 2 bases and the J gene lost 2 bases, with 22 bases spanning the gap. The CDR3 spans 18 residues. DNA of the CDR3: TGTGCCAGCAGCTTAAATCCGTTCGGGTCCGAGTCAGCCTACGAGCAGTACTTC. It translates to CASSLNPFGSESAYEQYF.

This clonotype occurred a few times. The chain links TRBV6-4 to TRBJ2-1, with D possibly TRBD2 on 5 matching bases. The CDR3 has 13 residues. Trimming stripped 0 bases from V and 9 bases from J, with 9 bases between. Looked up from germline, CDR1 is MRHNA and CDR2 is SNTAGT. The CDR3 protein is CASSDSEVGEQFF. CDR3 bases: TGTGCCAGCAGTGACTCGGAGGTTGGTGAGCAGTTCTTC.

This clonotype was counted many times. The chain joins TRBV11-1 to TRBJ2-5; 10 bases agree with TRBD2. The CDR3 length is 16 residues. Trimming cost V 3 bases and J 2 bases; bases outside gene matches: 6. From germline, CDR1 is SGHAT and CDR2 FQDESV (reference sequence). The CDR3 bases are TGTGCCAGCAGCTTGCGTAGCGGGGGGCGGCAAGAGACCCAGTACTTC. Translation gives CASSLRSGGRQETQYF.

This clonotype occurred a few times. The CDR3 reads CASSQTEETQYF. DNA for the CDR3: TGCGCCAGCAGCCAGACCGAAGAGACCCAGTACTTC. This sequence joins TRBV5-1 and TRBJ2-5, with unresolved D. V shed 4 bases and J shed 3 bases, with 7 bases lying between them. Germline-derived CDR1 and CDR2 are SGHRS and YFSETQ. There are 12 residues in the CDR3.

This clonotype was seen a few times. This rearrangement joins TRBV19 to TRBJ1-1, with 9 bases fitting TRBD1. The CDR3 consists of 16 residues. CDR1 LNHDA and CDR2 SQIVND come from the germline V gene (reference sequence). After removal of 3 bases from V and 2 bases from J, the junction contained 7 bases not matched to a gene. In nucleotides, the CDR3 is TGTGCCAGTAGTATGAGGACAGGGGCCATCAACACTGAAGCTTTCTTT. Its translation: CASSMRTGAINTEAFF.

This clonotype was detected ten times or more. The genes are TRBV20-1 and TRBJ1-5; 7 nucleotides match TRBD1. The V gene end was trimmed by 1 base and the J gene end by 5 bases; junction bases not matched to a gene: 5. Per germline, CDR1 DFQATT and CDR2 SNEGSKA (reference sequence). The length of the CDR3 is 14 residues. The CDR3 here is CSARGNRGDQPQHF. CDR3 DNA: TGCAGTGCTAGAGGGAACAGGGGAGATCAGCCCCAGCATTTT.

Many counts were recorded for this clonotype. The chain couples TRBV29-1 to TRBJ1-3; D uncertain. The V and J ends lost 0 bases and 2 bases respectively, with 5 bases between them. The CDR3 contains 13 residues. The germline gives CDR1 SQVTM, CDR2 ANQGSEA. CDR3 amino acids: CSVEDDPGNTIYF. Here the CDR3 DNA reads TGCAGCGTTGAAGATGACCCTGGAAACACCATATATTTT.

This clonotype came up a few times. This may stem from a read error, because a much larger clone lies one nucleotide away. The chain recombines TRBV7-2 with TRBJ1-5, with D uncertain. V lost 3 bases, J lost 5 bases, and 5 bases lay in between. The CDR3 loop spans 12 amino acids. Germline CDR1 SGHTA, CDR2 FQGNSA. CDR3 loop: CASSFKDQPQHF. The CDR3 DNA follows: TGTGCCAGCAGCTTTAAGGATCAGCCCCAGCATTTT.

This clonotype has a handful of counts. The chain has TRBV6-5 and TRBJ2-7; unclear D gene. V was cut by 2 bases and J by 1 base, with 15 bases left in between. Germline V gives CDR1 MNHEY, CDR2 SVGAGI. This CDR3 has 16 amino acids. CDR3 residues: CASSYPSSIRSYEQYF. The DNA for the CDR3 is TGTGCCAGCAGTTACCCGAGCAGTATAAGGTCCTACGAGCAGTACTTC.

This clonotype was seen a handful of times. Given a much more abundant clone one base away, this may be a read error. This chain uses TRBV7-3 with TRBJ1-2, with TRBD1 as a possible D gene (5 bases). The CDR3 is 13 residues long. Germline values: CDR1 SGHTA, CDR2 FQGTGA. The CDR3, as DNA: TGTGCCGGCAGCGTCGACAGAGGCTATGGCTACACCTTC. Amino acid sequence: CAGSVDRGYGYTF.

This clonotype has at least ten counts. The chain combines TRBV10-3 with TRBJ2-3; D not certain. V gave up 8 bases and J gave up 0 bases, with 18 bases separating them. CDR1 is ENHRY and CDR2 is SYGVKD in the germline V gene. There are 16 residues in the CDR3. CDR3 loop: CAIPRPSGPSTDTQYF. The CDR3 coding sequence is TGTGCCATCCCCAGGCCCAGTGGCCCTAGCACAGATACGCAGTATTTT.

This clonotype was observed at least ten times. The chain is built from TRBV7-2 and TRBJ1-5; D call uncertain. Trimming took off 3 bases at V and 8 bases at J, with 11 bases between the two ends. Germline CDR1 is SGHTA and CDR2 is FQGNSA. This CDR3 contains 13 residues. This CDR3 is CASSLGGFKPQHF. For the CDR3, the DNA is TGTGCCAGCAGCTTGGGAGGGTTCAAGCCCCAGCATTTT.

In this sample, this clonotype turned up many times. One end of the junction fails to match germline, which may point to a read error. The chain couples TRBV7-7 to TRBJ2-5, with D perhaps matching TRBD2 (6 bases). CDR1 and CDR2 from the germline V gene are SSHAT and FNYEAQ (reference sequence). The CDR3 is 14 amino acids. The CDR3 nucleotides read TGTGCTAGCAGCTTAGCGGCTGGGAGGGAGACCCAGTACTTC. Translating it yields CASSLAAGRETQYF.

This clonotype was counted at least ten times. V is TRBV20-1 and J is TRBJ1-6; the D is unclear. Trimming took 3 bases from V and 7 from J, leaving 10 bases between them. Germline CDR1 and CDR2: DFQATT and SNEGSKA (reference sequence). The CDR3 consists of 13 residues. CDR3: CSASGQENSPLHF. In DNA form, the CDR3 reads TGCAGTGCTAGCGGCCAGGAAAATTCACCCCTCCACTTT.